The present entry profiles one TCR beta chain with its context. What it binds is unknown. These data come from a study of T-cell reconstitution after alpha-beta-depleted transplantation in children. A TCRbeta library incorporating unique molecular identifiers was prepared. TCRdb recomputed calls from the PCR reads with MiXCR, one row per CDR3 protein. The sample shows more than 200,000 distinct CDR3 sequences, about 25% of them seen only once. Regarding the study as a whole: It was newly produced T cells that mostly accounted for T-cell counts and diversity one year after transplant. Alpha-beta T cells about two months after transplant reportedly derived from several hundred expanded graft clones. Recipient T cells and thymic progenitors that survived gave rise to the high TCRbeta diversity observed at day 60 in some patients.

V was clipped by 7 bases and J by 6 bases; unmatched bases: 17. The V gene's germline CDR1 is SGHDN and CDR2 FVKESK. The CDR3 runs 16 residues. Here the sequenced sample was PBMCs, taken before TCRalphabeta/CD19-depleted stem cell transplant. The rearrangement joins TRBV14 to TRBJ1-1, with 7 bases matching TRBD1. The TCR comes from a girl aged 2-9 years with Fanconi anemia, due to receive a stem cell transplant. As DNA, the CDR3 is TGTGCCAGCACCCCGAGACCAGGGGGTTGGACGTCTGAAGCTTTCTTT. It encodes CASTPRPGGWTSEAFF. Looking up the rest from reference TRBV14 and TRBJ1-1 gives the full variable domain: EAGVTQFPSHSVIEKGQTVTLRCDPISGHDNLYWYRRVMGKEIKFLLHFVKESKQDESGMPNNRFLAERTGGTYSTLKVQPAELEDSGVYFCASTPRPGGWTSEAFFGQGTRLTVV.